The following is a T cell receptor (beta chain) sequence with its context. Generated by immunoSEQ multiplex PCR, the TCRdb table keeps only in-frame clones and is missing some. The sample has approximately 200,000 clones, 70% to 90% seen once. The data stem from a study of blood T cell repertoires in COVID-19. Germline V gene data show CDR1 as SEHNR and CDR2 as FQNEAQ (reference sequence). The CDR3 runs 14 residues. The V and J ends lost 1 base and 5 bases respectively, with 11 bases between them. Material: peripheral blood. The chain has TRBV7-9 and TRBJ1-1; the D is unclear. The origin of this receptor is a man aged 50 to 59 with acute or convalescent COVID-19. The CDR3 DNA follows: TGTGCCAGCAGCTTAGTCAGGCGAGGGACTGAAGCTTTCTTT. It codes for CASSLVRRGTEAFF.